The 24 T cell receptor beta chains presented below share a single source sample, sequenced in a study of blood T cell repertoires in COVID-19 (TCRdb year 2020). Receptors were amplified or captured by the immunoSEQ multiplex PCR assay. Here the immuneACCESS table is served through TCRdb, limited to in-frame sequences with V and J called. Missing clones are a known gap in these copies; in checked studies unresolved V genes cover under half, and the rest lacks a known reason. This sample comprises about 420,000 clones, approximately 90% of them detected only once. The ten largest clones take up roughly 0.78% of the sample. Material for sequencing was peripheral blood. All receptors come from a man in his late teens or twenties with COVID-19, enrolled during active disease.

The chain employs TRBV27 and TRBJ2-1, with 8 bases identical to TRBD2. The CDR3 sequence is 16 residues long. After removal of 2 bases from V and 6 bases from J, the junction contained 9 bases not matched to a gene. Germline V gives CDR1 MNHEY, CDR2 SMNVEV (reference sequence). As DNA, the CDR3 is TGTGCCAGCAGTTTAGCCGGGACTAGGATGTCCAATGAGCAGTTCTTC. It codes for CASSLAGTRMSNEQFF.

There are a few counts of this clone. The chain combines TRBV7-9 with TRBJ2-2; D uncertain. V was pared by 2 bases and J by 0 bases, with 7 bases between. The CDR3 has 15 residues. CDR1 is SEHNR and CDR2 is FQNEAQ in the germline V gene (reference sequence). The DNA for the CDR3 is TGTGCCAGCAGCTTACGGTGGTCGAACACCGGGGAGCTGTTTTTT. Translating gives CASSLRWSNTGELFF.

The rearrangement joins TRBV2 to TRBJ2-3; 9 bases are shared with TRBD2. After removal of 4 bases from V and 7 bases from J, the junction contained 6 bases not matched to a gene. Germline V CDR1 and CDR2: SNHLY, FYNNEI. CDR3 length: 14 residues. CDR3 sequence reads: CASSAGLAGHTQYF. The CDR3 coding sequence is TGTGCCAGCAGTGCGGGGCTAGCGGGGCATACGCAGTATTTT.

V is TRBV4-2 and J is TRBJ1-2; possible D gene TRBD1, 6 bases. The ends were cut back, 0 bases at V and 0 bases at J, with 17 bases in the middle. The length of the CDR3 is 18 residues. CDR1 LGHNA and CDR2 YNFKEQ come from the germline V gene. CDR3 region: CASSQELRTVNSNYGYTF. The CDR3 coding sequence is TGTGCCAGCAGCCAAGAATTGCGGACAGTAAATTCTAACTATGGCTACACCTTC.

As concerns this clone: Other nucleotide sequences in the sample specify the same CDR3. The chain couples TRBV18 to TRBJ2-1; D is unclear. In germline, CDR1 is KGHSH, CDR2 LQKENI. V dropped 6 bases and J dropped 7 bases, with 10 bases sitting between them. The CDR3 has 12 amino acids. CDR3 sequence reads: CASSPSVNEQFF. CDR3 DNA sequence: TGTGCCAGCTCCCCCTCTGTTAATGAGCAGTTCTTC.

This clone was observed a single time. V gene TRBV12-1 combines with J gene TRBJ1-5. TRBV12-1 is shown as a pseudogene. The CDR3 totals 14 residues. CDR3 in DNA: TGTGCCAGCATCTTAGGGGGGGCGAGACAGCCCCAGCATTTT. It is translated as CASILGGARQPQHF.

The chain has TRBV2 and TRBJ1-6; TRBD1 might be the D (6 bases). Trimming shortened V by 9 bases and J by 9 bases, and 18 bases separated the two germline ends. This CDR3 contains 14 residues. Germline V gene lookup returns CDR1 SNHLY and CDR2 FYNNEI. The CDR3 nucleotides read TGTGCCAGTCGCAACGGTAGGGGGAGTTCACCCCTCCACTTT. It codes for CASRNGRGSSPLHF. Drawing the rest from reference TRBV2 and TRBJ1-6, the complete variable domain is EPEVTQTPSHQVTQMGQEVILRCVPISNHLYFYWYRQILGQKVEFLVSFYNNEISEKSEIFDDQFSVERPDGSNFTLKIRSTKLEDSAMYFCASRNGRGSSPLHFGNGTRLTVT.

This chain joins TRBV27 and TRBJ2-1; 7 bases agree with TRBD2. CDR1 MNHEY and CDR2 SMNVEV come from the germline V gene (reference sequence). The CDR3 sequence is 15 residues long. V gave up 4 bases and J gave up 2 bases; unmatched junction bases: 5. DNA for the CDR3: TGTGCCAGCAGTTCCGGGACTACCACCTACAATGAGCAGTTCTTC. Protein: CASSSGTTTYNEQFF.

The chain joins TRBV29-1 to TRBJ2-7; D is undetermined. The CDR3 has 13 amino acids. CDR1 SQVTM and CDR2 ANQGSEA come from the germline V gene. Trimming removed 4 bases at V and 2 bases at J, with 12 bases between. This CDR3 reads CSVVKPMTYEQYF. In nucleotides, the CDR3 is TGCAGCGTTGTTAAGCCGATGACCTACGAGCAGTACTTC.

The CDR3 DNA reads as TGTGCCAGCAGAGCAGGGGATATTGGTGGCTACACCTTC. It yields the protein CASRAGDIGGYTF. The V call is TRBV6-4, the J call TRBJ1-2; D perhaps matches TRBD1 (6 bases). Germline CDR1 MRHNA, CDR2 SNTAGT. V lost 6 bases and J lost 7, with 15 bases in between. CDR3 length equals 13 residues.

This clone appeared a few times. This chain uses TRBV30 with TRBJ1-1; no clear D. From germline, CDR1 is GTSNPN and CDR2 SVGIG (reference sequence). The V and J ends lost 3 bases and 3 bases respectively, with 11 bases between them. This CDR3 spans 13 amino acids. CDR3 loop: CAWRFRHHTEAFF. The CDR3 DNA sequence: TGTGCCTGGAGGTTCAGGCATCACACTGAAGCTTTCTTT.

The rearrangement joins TRBV27 to TRBJ1-1, with D maybe TRBD1 (6 bases). The V and J ends lost 3 bases and 2 bases respectively, with 10 bases between them. Germline V gives CDR1 MNHEY, CDR2 SMNVEV (reference sequence). The CDR3 length is 14 residues. CDR3 DNA sequence: TGTGCCAGCAGTTTTGCCAGGGGAAACACTGAAGCTTTCTTT. This gives the protein CASSFARGNTEAFF.

This clone showed up just once. The chain couples TRBV30 to TRBJ1-1, with D perhaps TRBD1 (6 bases). V lost 5 bases to trimming and J lost 4 bases, with 14 bases between them. The length of the CDR3 is 13 residues. Germline CDR1 and CDR2: GTSNPN and SVGIG (reference sequence). Here the CDR3 reads CAWGTDRLTEAFF. CDR3 nucleotides: TGTGCCTGGGGAACCGACAGGCTCACTGAAGCTTTCTTT.

The chain recombines TRBV5-1 with TRBJ1-6, with 9 bases fitting TRBD1. CDR1 is SGHRS and CDR2 is YFSETQ in the germline V gene. The CDR3 runs to 15 residues. V was pared by 0 bases and J by 14 bases, with 9 bases of the junction left unmatched. CDR3 amino acids: CASSLEGQGEFTLHF. DNA of the CDR3: TGCGCCAGCAGCTTGGAGGGACAGGGTGAATTCACCCTCCACTTT.

The rearrangement uses TRBV4-1 and TRBJ2-7; no clear D gene. The V gene lost 0 bases and the J gene lost 1 base, with 7 bases spanning the gap. This CDR3 region has 14 residues. Germline CDR1 MGHRA, CDR2 YSYEKL. As DNA, the CDR3 is TGCGCCAGCAGCCAAGAATTATTTTCCTACGAGCAGTACTTC. Amino acids: CASSQELFSYEQYF.

This chain joins TRBV6-1 and TRBJ2-1; D is unresolved. V was clipped by 4 bases and J by 0 bases, with 13 bases between them. The CDR3 covers 16 residues. Looked up from germline, CDR1 is MNHNS and CDR2 is SASEGT. The CDR3 coding sequence is TGTGCCAGCAGTGGGGCATTGGGCAGCTCCTACAATGAGCAGTTCTTC. Protein: CASSGALGSSYNEQFF.

The rearrangement joins TRBV7-9 to TRBJ1-3; weak D call: TRBD1 (5 bases). CDR3 length: 14 residues. The germline CDR1 and CDR2 sequences are SEHNR and FQNEAQ (reference sequence). Trimming removed 3 bases from V and 1 base from J, with 7 bases in between. CDR3 nucleotide sequence: TGTGCCAGCAGCTTCGGGGGTTCTGGAAACACCATATATTTT. It specifies CASSFGGSGNTIYF.

This sequence joins TRBV10-1 and TRBJ2-3, with D possibly being TRBD2 (5 bases). Germline V lookup: CDR1 WNHNN, CDR2 SYGVQD (reference sequence). The V and J ends lost 0 bases and 5 bases respectively, with 18 bases between them. This CDR3 region has 17 residues. The CDR3 loop reads CASSESVRGLDKDTQYF. The CDR3 nucleotides read TGCGCCAGCAGTGAGTCAGTACGAGGGTTGGATAAAGATACGCAGTATTTT.

The CDR3 reads CASSGDRFYEQYF. The CDR3 DNA sequence: TGTGCCAGCAGTGGGGACAGATTCTACGAGCAGTACTTC. The chain joins TRBV2 to TRBJ2-7; 7 bases align to TRBD1. Germline values: CDR1 SNHLY, CDR2 FYNNEI. V gave up 4 bases and J gave up 3 bases; unmatched junction bases: 3. The CDR3 is 13 amino acids.

The chain recombines TRBV4-1 with TRBJ2-7; possible D gene TRBD2, 5 bases. In germline, CDR1 is MGHRA, CDR2 YSYEKL. The CDR3 totals 13 residues. Deletions cut 2 bases from V and 5 bases from J, with 10 bases between. The CDR3, as DNA: TGCGCCAGCAGCCAACCACCCGGGGACGAGCAGTACTTC. It encodes CASSQPPGDEQYF.

Remarks on this clone: The same CDR3 also results from other DNA sequences found in this sample. The chain uses TRBV5-4 and TRBJ2-3, with D maybe TRBD2 (5 bases). V dropped 0 bases and J dropped 0 bases, with 11 bases sitting between them. This CDR3 has 16 residues. Germline V CDR1 and CDR2: SGHNT, YYREEE (reference sequence). CDR3 residues: CASSLGRQTSTDTQYF. In DNA, the CDR3 is TGTGCCAGCAGCTTGGGGAGGCAAACCAGCACAGATACGCAGTATTTT.

The CDR3 nucleotides are TGTGCCAGCAGCGGACAGGGAGATGGCTACACCTTC. It encodes CASSGQGDGYTF. The chain is built from TRBV5-4 and TRBJ1-2; 8 bases are a match to TRBD1. Germline-derived CDR1 and CDR2 are SGHNT and YYREEE (reference sequence). V lost 4 bases and J lost 6; bases outside the gene matches: 2. The CDR3 has 12 residues.

Only a few counts were recorded for this clone. The chain recombines TRBV6-5 with TRBJ2-5; the D is unclear. V lost 6 bases to trimming and J lost 7 bases, with 15 bases between them. The germline V gene encodes CDR1 MNHEY and CDR2 SVGAGI. This CDR3 is 13 amino acids long. The CDR3 nucleotides read TGTGCCAGCAGGGCCCCGTTCGGCGGGACCCAGTACTTC. Residues: CASRAPFGGTQYF.

The J gene is TRBJ1-2, the V gene TRBV5-6; D uncertain. V was trimmed by 4 bases and J by 7 bases, leaving 17 bases between them. Germline CDR1 and CDR2: SGHDT and YYEEEE. There are 14 residues in the CDR3. CDR3 sequence (DNA): TGTGCCAGCAGCGCCATCTCGGGGAAGAGTGGCTACACCTTC. Translated, it gives CASSAISGKSGYTF.